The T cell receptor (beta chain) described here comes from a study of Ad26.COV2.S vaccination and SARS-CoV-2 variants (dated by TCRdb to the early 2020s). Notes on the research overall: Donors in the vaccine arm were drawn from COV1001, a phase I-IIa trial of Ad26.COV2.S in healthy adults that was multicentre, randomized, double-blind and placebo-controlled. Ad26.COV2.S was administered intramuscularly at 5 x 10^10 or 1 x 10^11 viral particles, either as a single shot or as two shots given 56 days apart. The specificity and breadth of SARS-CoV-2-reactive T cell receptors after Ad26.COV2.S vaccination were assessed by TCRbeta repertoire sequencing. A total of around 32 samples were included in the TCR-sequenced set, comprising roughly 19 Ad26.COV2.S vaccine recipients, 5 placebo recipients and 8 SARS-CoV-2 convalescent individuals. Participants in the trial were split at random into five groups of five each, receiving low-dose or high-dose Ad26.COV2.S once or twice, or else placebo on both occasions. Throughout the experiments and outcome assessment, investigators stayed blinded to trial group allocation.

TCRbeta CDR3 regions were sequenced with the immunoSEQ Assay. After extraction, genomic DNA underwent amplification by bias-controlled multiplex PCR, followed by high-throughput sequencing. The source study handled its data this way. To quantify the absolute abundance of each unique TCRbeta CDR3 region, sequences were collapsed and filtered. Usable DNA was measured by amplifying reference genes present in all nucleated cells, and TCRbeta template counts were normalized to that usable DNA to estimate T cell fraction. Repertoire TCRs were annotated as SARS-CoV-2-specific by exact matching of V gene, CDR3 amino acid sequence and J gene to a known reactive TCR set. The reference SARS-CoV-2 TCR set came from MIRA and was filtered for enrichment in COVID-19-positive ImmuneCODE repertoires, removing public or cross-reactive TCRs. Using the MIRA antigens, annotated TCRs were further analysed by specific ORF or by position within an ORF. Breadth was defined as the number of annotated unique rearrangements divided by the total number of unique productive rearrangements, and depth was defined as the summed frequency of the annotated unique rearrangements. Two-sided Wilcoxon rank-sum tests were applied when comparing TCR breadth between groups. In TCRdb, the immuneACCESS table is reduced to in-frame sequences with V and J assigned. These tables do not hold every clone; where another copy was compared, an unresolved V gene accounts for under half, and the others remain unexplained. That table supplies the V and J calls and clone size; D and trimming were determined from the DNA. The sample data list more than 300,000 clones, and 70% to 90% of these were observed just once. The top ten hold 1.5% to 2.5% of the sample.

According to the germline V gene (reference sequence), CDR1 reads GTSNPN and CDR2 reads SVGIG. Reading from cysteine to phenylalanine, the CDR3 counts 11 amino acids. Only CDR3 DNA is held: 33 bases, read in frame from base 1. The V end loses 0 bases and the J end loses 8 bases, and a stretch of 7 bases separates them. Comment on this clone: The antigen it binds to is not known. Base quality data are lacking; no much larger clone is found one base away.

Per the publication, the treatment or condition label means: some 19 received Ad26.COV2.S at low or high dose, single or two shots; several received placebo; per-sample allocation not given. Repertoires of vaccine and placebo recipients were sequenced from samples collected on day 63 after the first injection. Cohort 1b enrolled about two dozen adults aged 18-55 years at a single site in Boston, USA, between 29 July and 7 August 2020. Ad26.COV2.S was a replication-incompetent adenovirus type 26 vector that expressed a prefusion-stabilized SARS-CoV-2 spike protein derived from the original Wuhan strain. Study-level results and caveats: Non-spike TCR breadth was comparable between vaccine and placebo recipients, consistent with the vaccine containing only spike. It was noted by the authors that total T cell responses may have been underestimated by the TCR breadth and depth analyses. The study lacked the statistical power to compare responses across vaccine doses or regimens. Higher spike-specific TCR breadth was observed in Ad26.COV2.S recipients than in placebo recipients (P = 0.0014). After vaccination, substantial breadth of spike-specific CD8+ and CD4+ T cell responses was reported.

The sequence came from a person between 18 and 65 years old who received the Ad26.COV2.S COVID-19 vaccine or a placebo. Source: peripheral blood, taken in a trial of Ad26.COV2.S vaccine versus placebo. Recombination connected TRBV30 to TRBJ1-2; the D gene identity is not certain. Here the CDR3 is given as CAWSVYKGYTF. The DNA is TGTGCCTGGAGTGTGTATAAGGGCTACACCTTC.